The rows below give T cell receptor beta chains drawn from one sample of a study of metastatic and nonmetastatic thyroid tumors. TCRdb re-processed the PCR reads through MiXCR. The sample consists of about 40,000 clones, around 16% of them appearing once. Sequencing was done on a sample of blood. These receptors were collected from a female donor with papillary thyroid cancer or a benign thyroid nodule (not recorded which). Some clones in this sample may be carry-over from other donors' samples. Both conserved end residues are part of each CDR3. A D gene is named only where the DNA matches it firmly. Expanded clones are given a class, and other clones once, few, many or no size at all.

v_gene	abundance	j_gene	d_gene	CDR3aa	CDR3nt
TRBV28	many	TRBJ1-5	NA	CASSLSQPQHF	TGTGCCAGCAGTTTAAGTCAGCCCCAGCATTTT
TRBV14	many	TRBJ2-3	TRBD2	CASSHRLAGSTDTQYF	TGTGCCAGCAGCCACAGACTAGCGGGGAGCACAGATACGCAGTATTTT
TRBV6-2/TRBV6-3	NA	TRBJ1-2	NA	CASSYAGSNYGYTF	TGTGCCAGCAGTTACGCGGGTTCTAACTATGGCTACACCTTC
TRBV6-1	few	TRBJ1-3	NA	CASSAPGTQAGNTIYF	TGTGCCAGCAGTGCGCCCGGGACGCAAGCTGGAAACACCATATATTTT
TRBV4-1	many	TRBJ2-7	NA	CASSQEATGASYEQYF	TGCGCCAGCAGCCAAGAAGCAACGGGGGCCTCCTACGAGCAGTACTTC
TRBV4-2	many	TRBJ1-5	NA	CASSYGQNSNQPQHF	TGTGCCAGCAGCTATGGACAGAATAGCAATCAGCCCCAGCATTTT
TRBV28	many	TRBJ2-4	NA	CASSLRQLAKNIQYF	TGTGCCAGCAGTTTACGGCAGCTAGCCAAAAACATTCAGTACTTC
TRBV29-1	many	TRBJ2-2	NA	CSVVGPAGELFF	TGCAGCGTTGTTGGGCCCGCCGGGGAGCTGTTTTTT
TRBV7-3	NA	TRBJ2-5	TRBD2	CASSGGSLETQYF	TGTGCCAGCAGCGGCGGGAGTTTAGAGACCCAGTACTTC
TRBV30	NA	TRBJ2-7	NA	CAWSRLGRSSYEQYF	TGTGCCTGGAGCCGCTTAGGTCGAAGCTCCTACGAGCAGTACTTC
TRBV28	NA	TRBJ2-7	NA	CASSFDRYEQYF	TGTGCCAGCAGTTTCGACCGCTACGAGCAGTACTTC
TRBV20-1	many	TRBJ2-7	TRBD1	CSARDRQGAYEQYF	TGCAGTGCTAGGGATAGACAGGGGGCCTACGAGCAGTACTTC
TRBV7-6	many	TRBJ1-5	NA	CACGSGNQPQHF	TGTGCCTGTGGGAGCGGCAATCAGCCCCAGCATTTT
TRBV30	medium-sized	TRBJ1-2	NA	CACGGTSNYGYTF	TGTGCCTGCGGAGGGACATCTAACTATGGCTACACCTTC
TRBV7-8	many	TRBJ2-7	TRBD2	CASSTGTSGNEQYF	TGTGCCAGCAGCACCGGGACTAGCGGAAACGAGCAGTACTTC
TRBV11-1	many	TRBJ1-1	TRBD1	CASSSRDRGFNTEAFF	TGTGCCAGCAGCTCCCGGGACAGGGGCTTCAACACTGAAGCTTTCTTT
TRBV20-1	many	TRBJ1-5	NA	CSANRGRNQPQHF	TGCAGTGCTAATCGAGGGAGGAACCAGCCCCAGCATTTT
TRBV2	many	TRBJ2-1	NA	CASSEGENEQFF	TGTGCCAGCAGTGAAGGAGAGAATGAGCAGTTCTTC
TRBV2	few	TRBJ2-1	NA	CASSGVSYNEQFF	TGTGCCAGCAGTGGCGTGAGCTACAATGAGCAGTTCTTC
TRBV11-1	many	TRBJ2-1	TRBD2	CASSLALSGRNPVYNEQFF	TGTGCCAGCAGCTTAGCCCTTAGCGGGAGAAACCCCGTCTACAATGAGCAGTTCTTC
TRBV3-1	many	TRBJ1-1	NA	CASSQTGTLNTEAFF	TGTGCCAGCAGCCAAACAGGTACCTTGAACACTGAAGCTTTCTTT
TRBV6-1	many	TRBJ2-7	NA	CASSPVGTGSYEQYF	TGTGCCAGCAGTCCCGTCGGGACGGGCTCCTACGAGCAGTACTTC
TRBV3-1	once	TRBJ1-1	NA	CSSSLQAALNTEAFF	TGTTCCAGCAGCCTCCAGGCGGCTCTTAACACTGAAGCTTTCTTT
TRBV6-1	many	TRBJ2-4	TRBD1	CASSLRDRGRLAKNIQYF	TGTGCCAGCAGTCTCCGGGACAGGGGGAGATTAGCCAAAAACATTCAGTACTTC
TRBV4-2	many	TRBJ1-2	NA	CASSQDHGKGYTF	TGTGCCAGCAGCCAAGATCATGGAAAAGGCTACACCTTC
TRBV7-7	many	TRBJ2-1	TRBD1	CASSPYLDRGLTYNEQFF	TGTGCCAGCAGCCCCTACCTAGACAGGGGGCTTACCTACAATGAGCAGTTCTTC